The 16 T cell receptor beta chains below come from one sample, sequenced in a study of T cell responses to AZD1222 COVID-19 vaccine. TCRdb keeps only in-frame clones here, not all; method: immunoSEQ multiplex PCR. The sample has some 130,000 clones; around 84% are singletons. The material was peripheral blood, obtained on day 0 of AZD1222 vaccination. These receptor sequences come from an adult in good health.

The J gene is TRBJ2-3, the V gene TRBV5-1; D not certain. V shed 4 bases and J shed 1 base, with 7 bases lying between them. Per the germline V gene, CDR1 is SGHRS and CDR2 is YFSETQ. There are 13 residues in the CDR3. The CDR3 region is CASSPTRTDTQYF. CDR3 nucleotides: TGCGCCAGCAGCCCGACCCGCACAGATACGCAGTATTTT.

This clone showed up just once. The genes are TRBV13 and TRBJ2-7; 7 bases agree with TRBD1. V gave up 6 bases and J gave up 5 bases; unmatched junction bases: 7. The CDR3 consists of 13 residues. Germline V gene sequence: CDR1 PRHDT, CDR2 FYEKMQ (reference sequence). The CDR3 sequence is CASSSTGENEQYF. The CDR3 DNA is TGTGCCAGCAGTTCTACAGGGGAAAACGAGCAGTACTTC.

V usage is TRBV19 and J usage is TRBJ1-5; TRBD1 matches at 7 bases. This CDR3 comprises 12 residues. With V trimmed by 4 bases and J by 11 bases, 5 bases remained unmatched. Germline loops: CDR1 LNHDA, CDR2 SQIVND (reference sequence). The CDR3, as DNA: TGTGCCAGTAGTACTCCAGACAGGGCCCAGCATTTT. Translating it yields CASSTPDRAQHF.

The CDR3 loop is CASSPLMRTVSTDTQYF. CDR3 bases: TGTGCCAGCAGTCCGCTGATGAGGACCGTCTCCACAGATACGCAGTATTTT. The V call is TRBV28, the J call TRBJ2-3; D not resolved. The germline V gene encodes CDR1 MDHEN and CDR2 SYDVKM. Trimming took off 5 bases at V and 2 bases at J, with 20 bases between the two ends. This CDR3 comprises 17 residues.

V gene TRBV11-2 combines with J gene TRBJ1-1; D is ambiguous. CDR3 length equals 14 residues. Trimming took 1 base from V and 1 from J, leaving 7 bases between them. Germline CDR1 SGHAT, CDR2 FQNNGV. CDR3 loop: CASSLVSSNTEAFF. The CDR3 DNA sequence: TGTGCCAGCAGCTTAGTATCTTCGAACACTGAAGCTTTCTTT.

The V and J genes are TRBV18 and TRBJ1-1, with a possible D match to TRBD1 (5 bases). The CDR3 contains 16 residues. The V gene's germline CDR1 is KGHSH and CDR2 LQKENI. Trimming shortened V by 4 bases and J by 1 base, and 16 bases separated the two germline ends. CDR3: CASSLLPGGENTEAFF. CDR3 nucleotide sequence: TGTGCCAGCTCACTCCTACCTGGAGGGGAGAACACTGAAGCTTTCTTT. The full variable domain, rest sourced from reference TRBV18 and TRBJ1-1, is NAGVMQNPRHLVRRRGQEARLRCSPMKGHSHVYWYRQLPEEGLKFMVYLQKENIIDESGMPKERFSAEFPKEGPSILRIQQVVRGDSAAYFCASSLLPGGENTEAFFGQGTRLTVV.

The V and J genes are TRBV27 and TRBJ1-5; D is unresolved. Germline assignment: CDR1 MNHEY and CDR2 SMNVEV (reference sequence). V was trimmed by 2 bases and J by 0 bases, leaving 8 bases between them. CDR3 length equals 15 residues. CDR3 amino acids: CASSLSRNSNQPQHF. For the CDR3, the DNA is TGTGCCAGCAGTTTAAGCAGGAATAGCAATCAGCCCCAGCATTTT.

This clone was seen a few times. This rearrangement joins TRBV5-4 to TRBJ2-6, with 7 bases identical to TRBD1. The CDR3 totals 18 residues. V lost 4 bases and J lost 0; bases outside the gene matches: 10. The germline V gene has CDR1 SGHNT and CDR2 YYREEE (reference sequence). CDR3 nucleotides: TGTGCCAGCAGCAGGGGAGTACGACAGGGCTCTGGGGCCAACGTCCTGACTTTC. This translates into CASSRGVRQGSGANVLTF.

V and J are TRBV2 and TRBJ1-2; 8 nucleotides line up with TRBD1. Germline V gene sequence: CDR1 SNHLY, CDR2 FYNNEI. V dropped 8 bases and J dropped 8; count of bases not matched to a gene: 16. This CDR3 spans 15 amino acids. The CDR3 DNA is TGTGCCAGCCGTTCACGAGGGCAGGGGGCGAAGGGCTACACCTTC. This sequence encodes CASRSRGQGAKGYTF.

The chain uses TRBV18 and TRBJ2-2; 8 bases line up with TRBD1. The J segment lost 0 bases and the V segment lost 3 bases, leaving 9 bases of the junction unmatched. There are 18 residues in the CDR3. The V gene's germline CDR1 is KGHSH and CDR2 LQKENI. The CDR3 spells CASSPGTGDPSNTGELFF. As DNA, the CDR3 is TGTGCCAGCTCACCGGGGACAGGAGACCCTTCGAACACCGGGGAGCTGTTTTTT.

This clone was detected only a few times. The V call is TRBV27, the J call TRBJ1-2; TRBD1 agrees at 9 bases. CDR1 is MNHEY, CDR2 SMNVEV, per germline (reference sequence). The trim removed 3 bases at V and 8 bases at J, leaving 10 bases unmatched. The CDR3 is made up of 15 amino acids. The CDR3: CASSFNSGTGRGYTF. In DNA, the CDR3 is TGTGCCAGCAGTTTTAATTCCGGGACAGGGCGAGGCTACACCTTC.

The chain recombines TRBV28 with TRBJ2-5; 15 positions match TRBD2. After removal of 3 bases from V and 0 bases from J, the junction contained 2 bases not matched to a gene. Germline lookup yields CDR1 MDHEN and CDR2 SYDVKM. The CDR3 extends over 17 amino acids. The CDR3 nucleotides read TGTGCCAGCAGTTTGGGACTAGCGGGGGGAAACCAAGAGACCCAGTACTTC. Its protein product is CASSLGLAGGNQETQYF.

The CDR3 loop reads CASRTNLANEKLFF. Here the CDR3 DNA reads TGTGCCAGCAGGACAAATCTGGCTAATGAAAAACTGTTTTTT. V usage is TRBV28 and J usage is TRBJ1-4; no definite D call. The CDR3 contains 14 residues. The V end was cut by 6 bases, the J end by 3 bases, with 11 bases between. CDR1 and CDR2 from the germline V gene are MDHEN and SYDVKM. Full variable domain (rest looked up from reference TRBV28 and TRBJ1-4): DVKVTQSSRYLVKRTGEKVFLECVQDMDHENMFWYRQDPGLGLRLIYFSYDVKMKEKGDIPEGYSVSREKKERFSLILESASTNQTSMYLCASRTNLANEKLFFGSGTQLSVL.

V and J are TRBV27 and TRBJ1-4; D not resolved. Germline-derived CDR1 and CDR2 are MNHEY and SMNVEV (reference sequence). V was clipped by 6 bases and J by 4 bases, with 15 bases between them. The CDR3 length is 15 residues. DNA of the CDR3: TGTGCCAGCAGCCTAAGGATAGGCTATAATGAAAAACTGTTTTTT. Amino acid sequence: CASSLRIGYNEKLFF.

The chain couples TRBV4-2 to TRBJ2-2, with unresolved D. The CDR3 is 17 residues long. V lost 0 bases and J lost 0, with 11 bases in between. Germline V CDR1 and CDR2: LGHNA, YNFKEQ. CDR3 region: CASSQELLPSNTGELFF. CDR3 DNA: TGTGCCAGCAGCCAAGAGTTACTGCCCTCGAACACCGGGGAGCTGTTTTTT.

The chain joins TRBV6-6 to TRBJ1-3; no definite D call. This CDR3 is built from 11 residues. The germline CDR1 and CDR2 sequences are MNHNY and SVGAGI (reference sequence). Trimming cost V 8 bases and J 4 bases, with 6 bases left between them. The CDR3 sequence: CASGEGNTIYF. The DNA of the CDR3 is TGTGCCAGCGGGGAGGGAAACACCATATATTTT.